A single TCR beta chain is shown here with its context. Its antigen is unknown. The assay was immunoSEQ multiplex PCR, and TCRdb's table has in-frame clones only and misses some. The table shows approximately 25,000 clones, with roughly 79% occurring only once. The CDR3 extends over 19 amino acids. CDR1 is SNHLY and CDR2 is FYNNEI in the germline V gene. The V gene lost 5 bases and the J gene lost 1 base, with 26 bases spanning the gap. With baseline, cycle 4 day 1, and cycle 7 day 1 as timepoints, blood was sampled. These data originate in a study of OX40 agonist ivuxolimab in advanced cancers. About the research overall: The dose of intravenous ivuxolimab that patients received every 2 weeks ranged from 0.01 to 10 mg/kg. Whole-study results and caveats: The study observed clonal expansion of CD4+ and CD8+ blood T cells by week 6 at 0.1 to 3.0 mg/kg.

Sequenced here: CD4+ or CD8+ T cells sorted from blood, sampled in a trial of the OX40 agonist ivuxolimab. This sequence was found in an adult with an advanced solid tumor such as melanoma, head and neck, liver or kidney cancer. V gene TRBV2 combines with J gene TRBJ1-1; D may be TRBD1 (5 bases). The CDR3 region has the DNA TGTGCCAGCAGTTGGGCTCGCTTTGACACAGGAACTTGGAACACTGAAGCTTTCTTT. Translated, it gives CASSWARFDTGTWNTEAFF.